The 29 T cell receptor beta chains below come from one sample, sequenced in a study of CD8 T cells in Susac syndrome. Random hexamers were used to reverse transcribe the RNA input (about 0.45 to 1 ug). In TCRdb, the immunoSEQ multiplex PCR reads were re-called with MiXCR into one record per CDR3 protein. This sample has some 200,000 distinct CDR3 sequences, with around 96% found just once. Sequenced input: CD4+ T cells from PBMCs. The origin of the receptors is a human donor with multiple sclerosis.

The J gene is TRBJ2-7, the V gene TRBV5-1; 14 positions agree with TRBD2. In germline, CDR1 is SGHRS, CDR2 YFSETQ. This CDR3 is built from 18 residues. Trimming removed 0 bases from V and 1 base from J; junction bases left unmatched: 6. CDR3 bases: TGCGCCAGCAGCTTGGGGGGACTAGCGGGAGTATGGTCCTACGAGCAGTACTTC. Translating it yields CASSLGGLAGVWSYEQYF.

The chain couples TRBV3-1 to TRBJ1-2; D unclear. Deletions cut 11 bases from V and 8 bases from J, with 27 bases between. The CDR3 consists of 15 residues. CDR1 and CDR2 (germline): LGHDT, YNNKEL (reference sequence). CDR3 sequence reads: CASWTSSAEGAGYTF. In DNA form, the CDR3 reads TGTGCCTCATGGACCAGTAGCGCGGAGGGTGCCGGCTACACCTTC.

This chain joins TRBV9 and TRBJ1-2, with D unresolved. This CDR3 has 15 amino acids. Trimming pared 3 bases from V and 6 bases from J, leaving 18 bases between. Germline CDR1 reads SGDLS; CDR2 reads YYNGEE. As DNA, the CDR3 is TGTGCCAGCAGCGGACACCTAACAGAAGTGGATGGCTACACCTTC. It specifies CASSGHLTEVDGYTF. The whole variable domain, filled in from reference TRBV9 and TRBJ1-2, reads DSGVTQTPKHLITATGQRVTLRCSPRSGDLSVYWYQQSLDQGLQFLIQYYNGEERAKGNILERFSAQQFPDLHSELNLSSLELGDSALYFCASSGHLTEVDGYTFGSGTRLTVV.

This chain links TRBV7-2 with TRBJ2-5; D could derive from TRBD1 or TRBD2 (5 bases each). V was clipped by 5 bases and J by 5 bases, with 18 bases between them. Looked up from germline, CDR1 is SGHTA and CDR2 is FQGNSA. The CDR3 runs 15 residues. The CDR3 nucleotides read TGTGCCAGCAGCCCGGACTGGGGCGCTGCGGAGACCCAGTACTTC. Amino acids: CASSPDWGAAETQYF.

About this clonotype itself: A much larger clone lies a single base off, so this may be a read error. V is TRBV12-3 or TRBV12-4 and J is TRBJ2-1; D is unclear. With 3 bases removed from V and 0 bases from J, the gap between germline ends came to 3 bases. This CDR3 region has 13 residues. The CDR3, as DNA: TGTGCCAGCAGTTTCGGCTCCTACAATGAGCAGTTCTTC. This gives the protein CASSFGSYNEQFF.

The chain couples TRBV6-5 to TRBJ2-4; TRBD2 matches at 8 bases. Germline values: CDR1 MNHEY, CDR2 SVGAGI. Trimming cost V 6 bases and J 3 bases; bases outside gene matches: 7. The CDR3 loop spans 15 amino acids. CDR3 DNA sequence: TGTGCCAGCAGCCGAGCGGGGGTTGGCAAAAACATTCAGTACTTC. This translates into CASSRAGVGKNIQYF.

The chain employs TRBV12-3 or TRBV12-4 and TRBJ2-4; D may be TRBD1 (6 bases). V was trimmed by 6 bases and J by 0 bases, leaving 15 bases between them. The CDR3 extends over 16 amino acids. CDR3 loop: CASRPPEGVAKNIQYF. The CDR3 DNA reads as TGTGCCAGCAGACCCCCCGAGGGGGTAGCCAAAAACATTCAGTACTTC.

In this sample, this clonotype turned up once. The rearrangement links TRBV24-1 to TRBJ2-7; D ambiguous. Trimming left V 1 base short and J 5 bases short, with 11 bases between. Per the germline V gene, CDR1 is KGHDR and CDR2 is SFDVKD. The CDR3 loop spans 14 amino acids. The CDR3 sequence: CATSDFGRSNEQYF. CDR3 coding DNA: TGTGCCACCAGTGATTTCGGCAGGAGTAACGAGCAGTACTTC.

The CDR3 loop reads CASSSLQREQYF. Written as DNA, the CDR3 is TGTGCCAGCAGCTCTCTCCAACGCGAGCAGTACTTC. V is TRBV12-3 or TRBV12-4 and J is TRBJ2-7, with D uncertain. V lost 6 bases and J 6 bases, leaving 12 bases between the germline ends. CDR3 length: 12 amino acids.

V usage is TRBV7-9 and J usage is TRBJ2-1; perhaps TRBD2 as D (6 bases). The V and J ends lost 8 bases and 0 bases respectively, with 11 bases between them. The germline gives CDR1 SEHNR, CDR2 FQNEAQ (reference sequence). This CDR3 contains 14 residues. The CDR3 sequence: CASGGSGSYNEQFF. The CDR3 DNA reads as TGTGCCAGCGGGGGGTCCGGCTCCTACAATGAGCAGTTCTTC.

This rearrangement joins TRBV18 to TRBJ2-7; D unclear. Trimming removed 0 bases at V and 3 bases at J, with 6 bases between. The CDR3 is 13 residues long. Per the germline V gene, CDR1 is KGHSH and CDR2 is LQKENI. CDR3 nucleotide sequence: TGTGCCAGCTCACCACCAGTCGTCTACGAGCAGTACTTC. Translation gives CASSPPVVYEQYF.

The chain combines TRBV29-1 with TRBJ2-7, with 12 bases aligning to TRBD1. From germline, CDR1 is SQVTM and CDR2 ANQGSEA. The CDR3 contains 14 residues. J lost 3 bases, V lost 5 bases, and 5 bases had no gene match. As DNA, the CDR3 is TGCAGCGTTTCCGGGACAGGGGGCTACTACGAGCAGTACTTC. It yields the protein CSVSGTGGYYEQYF.

This chain uses TRBV4-1 with TRBJ2-2, with TRBD2 matching over 9 bases. The V gene's germline CDR1 is MGHRA and CDR2 YSYEKL. The V segment lost 0 bases and the J segment 4 bases; nucleotides outside the gene matches: 9. The CDR3 covers 18 residues. CDR3 region: CASSQDDRSGSITGELFF. The CDR3 region has the DNA TGCGCCAGCAGCCAAGATGATCGTAGCGGGAGTATCACCGGGGAGCTGTTTTTT.

The chain recombines TRBV30 with TRBJ2-1; TRBD2 matches at 8 bases. CDR1 is GTSNPN, CDR2 SVGIG, per germline (reference sequence). This CDR3 contains 12 residues. The CDR3 here is CARERGSGEQFF. The CDR3 coding sequence is TGTGCTCGAGAGCGGGGGAGCGGTGAGCAGTTCTTC.

The chain couples TRBV24-1 to TRBJ2-1; possible D gene TRBD2, 6 bases. Trimming stripped 4 bases from V and 6 bases from J, with 9 bases between. The CDR3 loop spans 13 amino acids. In germline, CDR1 is KGHDR, CDR2 SFDVKD. The CDR3 region has the DNA TGTGCCACCAGTGACCCGGGACTCAATGAGCAGTTCTTC. This gives the protein CATSDPGLNEQFF.

The chain couples TRBV4-2 to TRBJ1-4; D not certain. The CDR3 sequence is 16 residues long. V lost 4 bases and J lost 5, with 17 bases in between. From germline, CDR1 is LGHNA and CDR2 YNFKEQ. CDR3 region: CASSLTGRLHNEKLFF. DNA for the CDR3: TGTGCCAGCAGCCTCACTGGAAGACTTCACAATGAAAAACTGTTTTTT.

V gene TRBV5-1 combines with J gene TRBJ2-7; TRBD1 aligns across 9 bases. The CDR3 has 16 amino acids. The trim removed 0 bases at V and 2 bases at J, leaving 6 bases unmatched. Germline V lookup: CDR1 SGHRS, CDR2 YFSETQ. The CDR3 is CASSLDPGTGPYEQYF. The CDR3 nucleotides read TGCGCCAGCAGCTTGGATCCCGGGACAGGGCCCTACGAGCAGTACTTC.

The V and J genes are TRBV20-1 and TRBJ1-1, with 11 bases aligning to TRBD1. CDR3 length: 14 residues. CDR1 is DFQATT and CDR2 is SNEGSKA in the germline V gene (reference sequence). J lost 0 bases, V lost 5 bases, and 2 bases had no gene match. The CDR3 protein is CSAGQGAMNTEAFF. The CDR3 coding sequence is TGCAGTGCTGGACAGGGGGCCATGAACACTGAAGCTTTCTTT.

V and J are TRBV30 and TRBJ2-7; D assignment may be TRBD1 or TRBD2 (6 bases each). The ends were cut back, 3 bases at V and 2 bases at J, with 11 bases in the middle. CDR1 is GTSNPN, CDR2 SVGIG, per germline (reference sequence). The CDR3 consists of 13 residues. The CDR3 here is CAWRVGGTYEQYF. CDR3 in DNA: TGTGCCTGGAGGGTAGGGGGGACCTACGAGCAGTACTTC.

The chain carries TRBV6-5 and TRBJ2-2, with D possibly matching TRBD2 (6 bases). The CDR3 spans 16 residues. Germline-derived CDR1 and CDR2 are MNHEY and SVGAGI. Trimming removed 4 bases from V and 8 bases from J, with 20 bases in between. CDR3 DNA sequence: TGTGCCAGCAGTTTATCCGGGACTCCGTGGGTAGGGGAGCTGTTTTTT. This encodes CASSLSGTPWVGELFF.

The chain combines TRBV28 with TRBJ2-1; D possibly matches TRBD1 or TRBD2 (5 bases each). Germline assignment: CDR1 MDHEN and CDR2 SYDVKM. The CDR3 runs 15 residues. V was shortened by 4 bases and J by 4 bases, with 14 bases between the two germline ends. The CDR3 bases are TGTGCCAGCAGTTCCCAGGGACGGACTTACAATGAGCAGTTCTTC. Amino acid sequence: CASSSQGRTYNEQFF. Using reference TRBV28 and TRBJ2-1 for the parts outside the CDR3, the full variable domain is DVKVTQSSRYLVKRTGEKVFLECVQDMDHENMFWYRQDPGLGLRLIYFSYDVKMKEKGDIPEGYSVSREKKERFSLILESASTNQTSMYLCASSSQGRTYNEQFFGPGTRLTVL.

The V call is TRBV5-1, the J call TRBJ2-5; maybe TRBD2 (5 bases). Germline V gives CDR1 SGHRS, CDR2 YFSETQ. V shed 3 bases and J shed 5 bases, with 11 bases lying between them. The CDR3 is 13 amino acids. DNA for the CDR3: TGCGCCAGCAGCTCCCAGAGGGCGGAGACCCAGTACTTC. Protein: CASSSQRAETQYF.

The chain is built from TRBV7-9 and TRBJ2-2; D is ambiguous. Trimming removed 7 bases at V and 8 bases at J, with 5 bases between. Germline loops: CDR1 SEHNR, CDR2 FQNEAQ (reference sequence). The CDR3 runs to 10 residues. CDR3 in DNA: TGTGCCAGCACTGCTGGGGAGCTGTTTTTT. This encodes CASTAGELFF.

V and J are TRBV9 and TRBJ2-5; 7 nucleotides match TRBD1. The CDR3 has 16 amino acids. V shed 2 bases and J 0 bases; nucleotides not matched to a gene: 7. CDR1 SGDLS and CDR2 YYNGEE come from the germline V gene. This CDR3 reads CASSVRGQQNQETQYF. CDR3 nucleotide sequence: TGTGCCAGCAGCGTTCGGGGACAGCAAAACCAAGAGACCCAGTACTTC.

The chain joins TRBV30 to TRBJ2-7, with 8 bases lining up with TRBD2. The CDR3 is 15 amino acids. The junction had 14 bases not matched to a gene; V was cut back by 4 bases and J by 6 bases. Germline V gene sequence: CDR1 GTSNPN, CDR2 SVGIG (reference sequence). The CDR3 loop reads CAWTKPGLVGSEQYF. The DNA of the CDR3 is TGTGCCTGGACAAAACCGGGACTAGTCGGGAGCGAGCAGTACTTC.

This rearrangement joins TRBV29-1 to TRBJ2-1; perhaps TRBD2 as D (6 bases). CDR1 SQVTM and CDR2 ANQGSEA come from the germline V gene. Trimming removed 7 bases from V and 9 bases from J, with 31 bases in between. The CDR3 length is 17 residues. CDR3 region: CSAERVSLTVYIGEQFF. The CDR3 region has the DNA TGCAGCGCTGAGCGGGTGAGCCTTACTGTTTACATAGGTGAGCAGTTCTTC.

The rearrangement joins TRBV18 to TRBJ1-1; 7 positions agree with TRBD1. This CDR3 has 13 amino acids. V was clipped by 6 bases and J by 3 bases; unmatched bases: 4. The germline V gene encodes CDR1 KGHSH and CDR2 LQKENI. CDR3 sequence (DNA): TGTGCCAGCTCGGCCCAGGGGGACACTGAAGCTTTCTTT. Its protein product is CASSAQGDTEAFF.

The chain couples TRBV15 to TRBJ2-7; a possible D gene is TRBD1 (7 bases). The CDR3 loop spans 16 amino acids. Trimming shortened V by 0 bases and J by 6 bases, and 18 bases separated the two germline ends. The germline V gene encodes CDR1 LNHNV and CDR2 YYDKDF (reference sequence). CDR3 sequence (DNA): TGTGCCACCAGCAGAGATTATCCCCCCCAGGGGGGCGAGCAGTACTTC. The encoded protein is CATSRDYPPQGGEQYF.

The chain's CDR3 is CASSLRTGLEQYF. In DNA form, the CDR3 reads TGTGCCAGCAGCCTCCGGACAGGGCTGGAGCAGTACTTC. The V call is TRBV3-1, the J call TRBJ2-7; 8 nucleotides line up with TRBD1. CDR1 LGHDT and CDR2 YNNKEL come from the germline V gene (reference sequence). CDR3 length equals 13 residues. J was trimmed by 7 bases and V by 4 bases; bases with no gene match: 6.